The clone carrying this TCR beta chain was recorded many times. Its antigen is undetermined. This specimen belongs to a study of read filtering for tumor transcriptome and immune sequencing. V lost 0 bases to trimming and J lost 6 bases, with 6 bases between them. The CDR3 consists of 11 residues. Per germline, CDR1 GTSNPN and CDR2 SVGIG (reference sequence). The library was built from about 400 ng RNA with molecular barcoded adaptors for alpha/delta and beta/gamma chains. In TCRdb, the reads were re-called with MiXCR into one record per CDR3 protein. The sample consists of about 86,000 distinct CDR3 sequences, over 9% of them appearing once. General study results and limits: RNA-seq captured clonotypes less deeply and reliably than IR-seq. About 77% of IR-seq clonotypes had a single read, yet these held approximately 4% of reads.

This TCR derives from a donor at least 40 years old with multiple myeloma. The chain has TRBV30 and TRBJ2-7; no reliable D call. What was sequenced was a population of CD138-negative cells sorted from bone marrow. The CDR3 spells CAWSVGREQYF. The CDR3 DNA reads as TGTGCCTGGAGTGTTGGGCGCGAGCAGTACTTC.